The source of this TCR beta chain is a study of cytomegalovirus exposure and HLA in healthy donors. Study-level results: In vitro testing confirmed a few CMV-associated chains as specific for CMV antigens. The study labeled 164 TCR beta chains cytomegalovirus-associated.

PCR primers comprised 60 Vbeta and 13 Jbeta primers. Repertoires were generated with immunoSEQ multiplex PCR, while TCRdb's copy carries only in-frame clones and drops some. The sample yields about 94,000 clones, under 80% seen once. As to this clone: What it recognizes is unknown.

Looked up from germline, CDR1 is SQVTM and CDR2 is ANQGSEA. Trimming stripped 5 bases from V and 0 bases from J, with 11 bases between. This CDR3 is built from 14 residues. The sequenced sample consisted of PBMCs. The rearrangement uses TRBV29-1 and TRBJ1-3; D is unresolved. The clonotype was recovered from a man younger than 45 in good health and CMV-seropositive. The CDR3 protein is CSVYESASGNTIYF. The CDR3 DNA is TGCAGCGTTTATGAGTCCGCCTCTGGAAACACCATATATTTT.